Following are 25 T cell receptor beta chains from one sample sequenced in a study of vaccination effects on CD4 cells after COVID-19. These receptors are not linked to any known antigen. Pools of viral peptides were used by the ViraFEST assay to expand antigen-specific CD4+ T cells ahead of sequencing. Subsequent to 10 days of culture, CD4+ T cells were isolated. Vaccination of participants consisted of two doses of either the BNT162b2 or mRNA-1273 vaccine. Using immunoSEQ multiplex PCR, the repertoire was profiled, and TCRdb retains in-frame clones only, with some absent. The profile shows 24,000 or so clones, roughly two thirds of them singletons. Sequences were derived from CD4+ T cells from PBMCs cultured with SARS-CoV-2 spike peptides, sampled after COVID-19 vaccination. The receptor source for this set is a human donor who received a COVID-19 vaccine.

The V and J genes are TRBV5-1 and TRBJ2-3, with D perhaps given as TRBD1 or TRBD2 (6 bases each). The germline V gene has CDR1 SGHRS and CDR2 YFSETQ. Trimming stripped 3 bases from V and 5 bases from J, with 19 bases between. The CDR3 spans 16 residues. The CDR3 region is CASSWGRDPLGDTQYF. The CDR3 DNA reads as TGCGCCAGCAGCTGGGGGCGGGACCCGCTTGGAGATACGCAGTATTTT.

CDR3 coding DNA: TGTGCCAGTCGAATTAGCGGGGGGATCTACGAGCAGTACTTC. This translates into CASRISGGIYEQYF. This sequence joins TRBV5-8 and TRBJ2-7, with 10 nucleotides matching TRBD2. CDR3 length: 14 amino acids. V was clipped by 8 bases and J by 3 bases; unmatched bases: 8. Germline CDR1 is SGHTS and CDR2 is YDEGEE.

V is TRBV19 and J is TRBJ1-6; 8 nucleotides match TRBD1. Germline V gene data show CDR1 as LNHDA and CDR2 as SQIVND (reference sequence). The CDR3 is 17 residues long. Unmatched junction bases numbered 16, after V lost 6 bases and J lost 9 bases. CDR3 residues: CASSTADWWTGRSPLHF. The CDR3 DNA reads TGTGCCAGTAGCACCGCTGACTGGTGGACAGGGCGTTCACCCCTCCACTTT.

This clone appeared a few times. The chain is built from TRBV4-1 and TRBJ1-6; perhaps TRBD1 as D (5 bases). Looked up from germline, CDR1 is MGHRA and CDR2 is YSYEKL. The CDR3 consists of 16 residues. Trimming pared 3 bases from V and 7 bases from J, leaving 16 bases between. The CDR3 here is CASSQIPGRENSPLHF. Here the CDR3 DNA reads TGCGCCAGCAGCCAGATCCCGGGACGGGAAAATTCACCCCTCCACTTT.

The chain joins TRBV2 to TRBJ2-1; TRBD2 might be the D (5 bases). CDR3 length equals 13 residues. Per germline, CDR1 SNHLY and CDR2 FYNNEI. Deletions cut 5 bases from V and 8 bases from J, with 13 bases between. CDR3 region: CASSPPGIHEQFF. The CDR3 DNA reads TGTGCCAGCAGTCCTCCGGGAATACATGAGCAGTTCTTC.

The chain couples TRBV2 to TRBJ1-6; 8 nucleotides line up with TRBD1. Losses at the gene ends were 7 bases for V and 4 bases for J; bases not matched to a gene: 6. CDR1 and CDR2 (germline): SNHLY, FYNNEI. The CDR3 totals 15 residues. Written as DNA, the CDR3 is TGTGCCAGCAACCAGGGGGCGCGGTATAATTCACCCCTCCACTTT. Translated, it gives CASNQGARYNSPLHF. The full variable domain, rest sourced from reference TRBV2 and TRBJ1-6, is EPEVTQTPSHQVTQMGQEVILRCVPISNHLYFYWYRQILGQKVEFLVSFYNNEISEKSEIFDDQFSVERPDGSNFTLKIRSTKLEDSAMYFCASNQGARYNSPLHFGNGTRLTVT.

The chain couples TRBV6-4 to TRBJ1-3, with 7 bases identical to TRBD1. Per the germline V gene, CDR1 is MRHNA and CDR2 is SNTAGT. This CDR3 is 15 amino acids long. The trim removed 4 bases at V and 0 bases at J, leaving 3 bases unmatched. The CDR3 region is CASSAGTASGNTIYF. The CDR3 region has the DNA TGTGCCAGCAGTGCCGGGACAGCCTCTGGAAACACCATATATTTT.

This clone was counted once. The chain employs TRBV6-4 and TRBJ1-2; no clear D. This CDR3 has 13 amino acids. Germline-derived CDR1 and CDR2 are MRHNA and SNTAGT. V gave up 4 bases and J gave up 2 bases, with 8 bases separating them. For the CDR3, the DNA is TGTGCCAGCAGTGCTGACGGCAACTATGGCTACACCTTC. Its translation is CASSADGNYGYTF.

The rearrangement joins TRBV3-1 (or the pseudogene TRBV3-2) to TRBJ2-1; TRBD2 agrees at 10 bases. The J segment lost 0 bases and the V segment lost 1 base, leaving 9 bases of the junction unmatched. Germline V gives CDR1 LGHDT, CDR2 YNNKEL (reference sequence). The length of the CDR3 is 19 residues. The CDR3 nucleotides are TGTGCCAGCAGCCAAGGTATCAGCGGGGGGGCCGTCTCCTACAATGAGCAGTTCTTC. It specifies CASSQGISGGAVSYNEQFF.

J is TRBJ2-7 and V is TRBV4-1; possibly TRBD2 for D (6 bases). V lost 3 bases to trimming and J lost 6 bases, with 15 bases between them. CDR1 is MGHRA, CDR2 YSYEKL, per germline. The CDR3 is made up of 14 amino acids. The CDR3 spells CASSQSSVWAEQYF. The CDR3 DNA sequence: TGCGCCAGCAGCCAGTCTAGCGTTTGGGCCGAGCAGTACTTC.

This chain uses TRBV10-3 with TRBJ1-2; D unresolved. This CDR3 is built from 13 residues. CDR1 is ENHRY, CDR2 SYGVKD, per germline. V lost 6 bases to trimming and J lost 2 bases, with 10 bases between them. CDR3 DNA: TGTGCCATCAGGGAGGGTCGGAACTATGGCTACACCTTC. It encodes CAIREGRNYGYTF.

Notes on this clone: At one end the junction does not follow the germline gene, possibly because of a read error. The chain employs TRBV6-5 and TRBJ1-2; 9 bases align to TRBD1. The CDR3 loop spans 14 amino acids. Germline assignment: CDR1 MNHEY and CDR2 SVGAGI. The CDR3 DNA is TGTGCCAGCAGTTACCTAACAGGGGGCGCGGTCACCTTCTTC. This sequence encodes CASSYLTGGAVTFF.

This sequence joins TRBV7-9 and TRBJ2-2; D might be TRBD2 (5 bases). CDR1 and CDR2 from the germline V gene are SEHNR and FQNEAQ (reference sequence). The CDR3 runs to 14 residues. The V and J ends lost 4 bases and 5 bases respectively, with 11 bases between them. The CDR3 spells CASSWAGGTGELFF. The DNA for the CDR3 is TGTGCCAGCAGCTGGGCGGGTGGTACCGGGGAGCTGTTTTTT.

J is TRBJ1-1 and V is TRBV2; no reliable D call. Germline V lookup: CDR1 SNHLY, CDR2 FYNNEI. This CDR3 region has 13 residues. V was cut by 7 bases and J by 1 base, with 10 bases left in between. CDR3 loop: CASNVAPNTEAFF. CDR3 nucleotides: TGTGCCAGCAACGTGGCGCCGAACACTGAAGCTTTCTTT.

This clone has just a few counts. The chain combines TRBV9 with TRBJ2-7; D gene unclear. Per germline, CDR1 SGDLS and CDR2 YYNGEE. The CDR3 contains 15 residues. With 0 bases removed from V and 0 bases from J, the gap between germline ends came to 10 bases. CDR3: CASSVGDTASYEQYF. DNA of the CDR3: TGTGCCAGCAGCGTAGGAGATACGGCCTCCTACGAGCAGTACTTC.

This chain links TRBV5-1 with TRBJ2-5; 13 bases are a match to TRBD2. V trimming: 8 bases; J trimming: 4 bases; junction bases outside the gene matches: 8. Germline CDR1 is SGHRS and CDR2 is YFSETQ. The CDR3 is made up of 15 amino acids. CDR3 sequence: CASRPGTSGIETQYF. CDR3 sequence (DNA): TGCGCCAGTCGACCGGGGACTAGCGGGATAGAGACCCAGTACTTC. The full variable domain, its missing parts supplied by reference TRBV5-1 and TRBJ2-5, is KAGVTQTPRYLIKTRGQQVTLSCSPISGHRSVSWYQQTPGQGLQFLFEYFSETQRNKGNFPGRFSGRQFSNSRSEMNVSTLELGDSALYLCASRPGTSGIETQYFGPGTRLLVL.

CDR3 loop: CASSVYSGDTGELFF. Written as DNA, the CDR3 is TGTGCCAGCAGTGTATATAGCGGTGACACCGGGGAGCTGTTTTTT. J is TRBJ2-2 and V is TRBV6-4; TRBD2 might be the D (6 bases). The CDR3 has 15 amino acids. The germline gives CDR1 MRHNA, CDR2 SNTAGT. Trimming shortened V by 4 bases and J by 3 bases, and 12 bases separated the two germline ends.

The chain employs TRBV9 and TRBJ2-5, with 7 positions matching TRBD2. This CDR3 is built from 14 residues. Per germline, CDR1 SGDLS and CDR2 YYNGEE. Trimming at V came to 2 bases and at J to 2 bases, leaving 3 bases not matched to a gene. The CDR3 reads CASSVGTTQETQYF. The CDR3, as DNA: TGTGCCAGCAGCGTGGGGACTACACAAGAGACCCAGTACTTC.

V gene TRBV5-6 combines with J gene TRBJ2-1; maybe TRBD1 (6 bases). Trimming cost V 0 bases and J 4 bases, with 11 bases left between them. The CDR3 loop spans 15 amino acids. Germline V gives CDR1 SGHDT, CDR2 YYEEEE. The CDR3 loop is CASSLGGTLYNEQFF. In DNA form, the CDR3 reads TGTGCCAGCAGCTTGGGGGGGACACTATACAATGAGCAGTTCTTC.

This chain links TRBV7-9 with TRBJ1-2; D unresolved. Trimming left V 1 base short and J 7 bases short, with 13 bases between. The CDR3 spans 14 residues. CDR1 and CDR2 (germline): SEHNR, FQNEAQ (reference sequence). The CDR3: CASSLVQLRSGYTF. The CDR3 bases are TGTGCCAGCAGCTTAGTACAGCTGAGAAGTGGCTACACCTTC.

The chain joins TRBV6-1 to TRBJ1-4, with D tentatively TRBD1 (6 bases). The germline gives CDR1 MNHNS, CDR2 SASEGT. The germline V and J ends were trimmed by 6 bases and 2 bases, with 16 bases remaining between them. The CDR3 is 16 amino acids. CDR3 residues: CASRETGLGTNEKLFF. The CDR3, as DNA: TGTGCCAGCAGAGAAACAGGGTTAGGGACTAATGAAAAACTGTTTTTT.

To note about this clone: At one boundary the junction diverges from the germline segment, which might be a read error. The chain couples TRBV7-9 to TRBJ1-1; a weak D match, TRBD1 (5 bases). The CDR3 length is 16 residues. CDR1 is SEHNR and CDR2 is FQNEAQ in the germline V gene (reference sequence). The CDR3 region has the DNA TGTGCCAGCAGCTTTACTCCGTCCAGGGAACGAACTGGAGCTTTCTTT. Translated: CASSFTPSRERTGAFF.

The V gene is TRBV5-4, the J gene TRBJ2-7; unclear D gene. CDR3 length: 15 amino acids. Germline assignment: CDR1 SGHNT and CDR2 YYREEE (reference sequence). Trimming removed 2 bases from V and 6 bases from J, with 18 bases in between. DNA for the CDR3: TGTGCCAGCAGCTTCCGGGTGCGAGGTCGGTTCGAGCAGTACTTC. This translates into CASSFRVRGRFEQYF.

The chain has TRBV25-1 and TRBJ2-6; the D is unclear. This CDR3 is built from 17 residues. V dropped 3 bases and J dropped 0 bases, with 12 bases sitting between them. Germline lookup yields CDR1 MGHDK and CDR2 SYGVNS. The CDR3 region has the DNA TGTGCCAGCAGTGATTCCGGTACCGACTCTGGGGCCAACGTCCTGACTTTC. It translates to CASSDSGTDSGANVLTF.

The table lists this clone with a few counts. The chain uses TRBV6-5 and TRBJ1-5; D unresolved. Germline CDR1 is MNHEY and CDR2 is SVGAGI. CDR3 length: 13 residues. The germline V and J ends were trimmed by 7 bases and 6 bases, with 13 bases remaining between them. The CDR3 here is CASTTTLSQPQHF. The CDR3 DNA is TGTGCCAGCACCACGACACTAAGTCAGCCCCAGCATTTT.